This T cell receptor (beta chain) is from a study of shared clonotypes between healthy human individuals. CD45RO negativity and positive selection for CCR7 defined naive CD8 cells, a population that excluded terminally differentiated effector memory CD45RA+ cells. TCRdb's copy holds only in-frame clones and misses some; the assay was immunoSEQ multiplex PCR. Of approximately 2,200,000 clones listed, about 92% are singletons. This CDR3 comprises 15 residues. V was pared by 0 bases and J by 5 bases, with 11 bases between. Germline V CDR1 and CDR2: PRHDT, FYEKMQ (reference sequence). The sample consisted of naive CD8+ T cells from PBMCs. The clonotype originates from a man aged 18 to 30 in good health. Some clones in this sample may be carry-over from other donors' samples. V and J are TRBV13 and TRBJ2-1; a possible D gene is TRBD1 (5 bases). Here the CDR3 DNA reads TGTGCCAGCAGCTTAGGCAGGGTAGTGGACAATGAGCAGTTCTTC. Translated, it gives CASSLGRVVDNEQFF.